This TCR beta chain was captured in a study of Ad26.COV2.S vaccination and SARS-CoV-2 variants. The CDR3 has 13 residues. Germline V gene lookup returns CDR1 MDHEN and CDR2 SYDVKM. V lost 5 bases, J lost 2 bases, and 1 base stayed unmatched. Study-wide findings and caveats: Measurement of non-spike TCR breadth gave similar results in vaccine and placebo recipients. Spike-specific CD8+ and CD4+ T cell responses reportedly showed substantial breadth after vaccination.

Treatment reported: over 15 received Ad26.COV2.S at low or high dose, single or two shots; five or six received placebo; per-sample allocation not given. Following the first vaccine or placebo injection, samples were taken on day 63. This clone has ten or more counts. Its antigen is as yet unknown. Measured with immunoSEQ multiplex PCR; TCRdb has only the in-frame clones, and not every one. The table includes around 350,000 clones, 70% to 90% detected once. This chain uses TRBV28 with TRBJ2-7; 9 positions agree with TRBD1. The receptor was isolated from a person aged 18-60 years who received the Ad26.COV2.S COVID-19 vaccine or a placebo. The material was peripheral blood, obtained in a trial of Ad26.COV2.S vaccine versus placebo. The CDR3 DNA is TGTGCCAGCAGTCGACAGGGGGCCTACGAGCAGTACTTC. Translating gives CASSRQGAYEQYF.